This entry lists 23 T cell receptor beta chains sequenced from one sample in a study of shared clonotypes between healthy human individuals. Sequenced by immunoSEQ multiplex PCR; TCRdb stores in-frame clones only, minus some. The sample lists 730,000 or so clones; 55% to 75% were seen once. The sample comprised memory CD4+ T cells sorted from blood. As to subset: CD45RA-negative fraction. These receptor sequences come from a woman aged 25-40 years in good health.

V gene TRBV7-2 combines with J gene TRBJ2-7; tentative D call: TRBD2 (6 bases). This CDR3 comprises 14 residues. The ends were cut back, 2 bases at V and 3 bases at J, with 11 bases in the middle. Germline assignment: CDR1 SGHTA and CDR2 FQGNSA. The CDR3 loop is CASSLYAGNYEQYF. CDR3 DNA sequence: TGTGCCAGCAGCTTATACGCGGGGAACTACGAGCAGTACTTC.

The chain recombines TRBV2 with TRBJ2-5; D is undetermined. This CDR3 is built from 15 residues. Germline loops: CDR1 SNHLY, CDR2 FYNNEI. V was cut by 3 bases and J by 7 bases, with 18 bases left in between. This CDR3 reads CASSEGLGPFVTQYF. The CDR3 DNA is TGTGCCAGCAGTGAGGGGTTAGGGCCGTTTGTGACCCAGTACTTC.

The CDR3 bases are TGCGCCAGCAGCCAAGACCCGTCTAGCGGGTTCTACAATGAGCAGTTCTTC. Protein sequence: CASSQDPSSGFYNEQFF. The chain employs TRBV4-1 and TRBJ2-1; 8 bases match TRBD2. The CDR3 has 17 residues. After removal of 0 bases from V and 3 bases from J, the junction contained 7 bases not matched to a gene. Germline loops: CDR1 MGHRA, CDR2 YSYEKL.

The CDR3 loop is CAKNPGTAQETQYF. The DNA for the CDR3 is TGTGCCAAGAACCCAGGGACAGCCCAAGAGACCCAGTACTTC. The chain recombines TRBV2 with TRBJ2-5, with TRBD1 matching 7 bases. This CDR3 has 14 amino acids. The trim removed 10 bases at V and 1 base at J, leaving 9 bases unmatched. Germline-derived CDR1 and CDR2 are SNHLY and FYNNEI.

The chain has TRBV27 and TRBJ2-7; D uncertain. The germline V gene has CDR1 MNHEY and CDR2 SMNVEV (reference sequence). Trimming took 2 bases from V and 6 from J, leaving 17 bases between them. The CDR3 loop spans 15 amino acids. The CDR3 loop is CASSLVNDGTGEQYF. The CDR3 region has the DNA TGTGCCAGCAGTTTAGTAAACGACGGAACTGGCGAGCAGTACTTC.

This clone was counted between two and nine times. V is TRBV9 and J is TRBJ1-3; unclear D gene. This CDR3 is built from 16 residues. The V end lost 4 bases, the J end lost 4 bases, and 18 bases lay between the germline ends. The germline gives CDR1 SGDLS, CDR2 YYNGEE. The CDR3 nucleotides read TGTGCCAGCAGCCCTCGGGCCAAGACGGGCGGAAACACCATATATTTT. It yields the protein CASSPRAKTGGNTIYF.

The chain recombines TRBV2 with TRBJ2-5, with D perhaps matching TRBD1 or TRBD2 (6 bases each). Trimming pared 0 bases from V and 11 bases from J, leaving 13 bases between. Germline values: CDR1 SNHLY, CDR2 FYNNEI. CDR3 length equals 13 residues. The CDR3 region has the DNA TGTGCCAGCAGTGAAGCGCTTTGGGGGGCTCAGTACTTC. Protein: CASSEALWGAQYF.

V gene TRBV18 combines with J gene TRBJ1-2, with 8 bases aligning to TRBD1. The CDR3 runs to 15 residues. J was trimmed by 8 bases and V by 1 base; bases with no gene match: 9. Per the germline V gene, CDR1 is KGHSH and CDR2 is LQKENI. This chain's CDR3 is CASSPQSTGVVGYTF. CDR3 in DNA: TGTGCCAGCTCACCACAGTCGACAGGGGTGGTAGGCTACACCTTC. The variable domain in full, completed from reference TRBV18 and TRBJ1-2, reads NAGVMQNPRHLVRRRGQEARLRCSPMKGHSHVYWYRQLPEEGLKFMVYLQKENIIDESGMPKERFSAEFPKEGPSILRIQQVVRGDSAAYFCASSPQSTGVVGYTFGSGTRLTVV.

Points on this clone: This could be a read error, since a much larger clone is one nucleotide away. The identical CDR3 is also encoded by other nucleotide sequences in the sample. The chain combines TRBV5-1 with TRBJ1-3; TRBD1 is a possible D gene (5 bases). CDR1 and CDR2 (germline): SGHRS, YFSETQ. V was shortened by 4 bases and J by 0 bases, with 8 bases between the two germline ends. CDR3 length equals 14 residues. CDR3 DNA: TGCGCCAGCAGCCCAGGGACCTCTGGAAACACCATATATTTT. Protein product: CASSPGTSGNTIYF.

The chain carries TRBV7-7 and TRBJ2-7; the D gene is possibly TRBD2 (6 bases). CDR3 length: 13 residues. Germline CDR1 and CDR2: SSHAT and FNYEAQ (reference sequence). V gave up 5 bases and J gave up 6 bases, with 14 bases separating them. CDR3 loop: CASSPRRVGEQYF. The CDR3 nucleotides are TGTGCCAGCAGCCCTCGGAGGGTAGGCGAGCAGTACTTC.

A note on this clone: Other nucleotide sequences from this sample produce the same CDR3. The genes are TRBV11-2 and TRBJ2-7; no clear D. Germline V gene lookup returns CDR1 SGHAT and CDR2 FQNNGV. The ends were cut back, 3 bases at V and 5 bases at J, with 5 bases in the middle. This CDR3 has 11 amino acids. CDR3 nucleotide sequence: TGTGCCAGCAGCTTTCGCGACGAGCAGTACTTC. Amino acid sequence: CASSFRDEQYF.

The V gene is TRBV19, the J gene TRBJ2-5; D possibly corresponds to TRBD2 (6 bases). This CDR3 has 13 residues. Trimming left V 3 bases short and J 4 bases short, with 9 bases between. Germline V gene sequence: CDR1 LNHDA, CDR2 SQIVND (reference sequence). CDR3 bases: TGTGCCAGTAGTATGGGAGGTGTAGAGACCCAGTACTTC. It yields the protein CASSMGGVETQYF.

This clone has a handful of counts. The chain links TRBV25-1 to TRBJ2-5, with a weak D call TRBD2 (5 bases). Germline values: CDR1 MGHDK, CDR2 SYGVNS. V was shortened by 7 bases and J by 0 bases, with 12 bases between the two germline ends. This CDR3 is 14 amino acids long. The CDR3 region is CASTPSGYQETQYF. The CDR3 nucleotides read TGTGCCAGCACCCCTTCGGGGTACCAAGAGACCCAGTACTTC.

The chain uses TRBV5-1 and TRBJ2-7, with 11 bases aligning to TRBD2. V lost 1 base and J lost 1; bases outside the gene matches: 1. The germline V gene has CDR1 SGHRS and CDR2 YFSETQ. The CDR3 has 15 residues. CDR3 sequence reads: CASSLRLAGSYEQYF. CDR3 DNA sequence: TGCGCCAGCAGCTTGAGACTAGCGGGATCCTACGAGCAGTACTTC.

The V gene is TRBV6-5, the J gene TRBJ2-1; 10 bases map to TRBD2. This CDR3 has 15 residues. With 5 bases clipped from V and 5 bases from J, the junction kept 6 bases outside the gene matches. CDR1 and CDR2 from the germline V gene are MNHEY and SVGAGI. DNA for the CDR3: TGTGCCAGCAGTCTGGGACTAGCGCCACACAATGAGCAGTTCTTC. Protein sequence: CASSLGLAPHNEQFF.

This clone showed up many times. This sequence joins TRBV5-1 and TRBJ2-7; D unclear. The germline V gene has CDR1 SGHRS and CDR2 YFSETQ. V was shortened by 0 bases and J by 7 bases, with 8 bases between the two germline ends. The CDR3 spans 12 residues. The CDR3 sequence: CASSLVGGEQYF. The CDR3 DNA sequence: TGCGCCAGCAGCTTGGTAGGTGGGGAGCAGTACTTC.

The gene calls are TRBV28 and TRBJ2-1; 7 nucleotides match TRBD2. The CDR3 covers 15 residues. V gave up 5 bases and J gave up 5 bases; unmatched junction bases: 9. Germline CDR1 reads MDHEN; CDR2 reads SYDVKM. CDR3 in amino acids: CASSSLGRAHNEQFF. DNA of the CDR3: TGTGCCAGCAGTAGCCTGGGGAGGGCCCACAATGAGCAGTTCTTC.

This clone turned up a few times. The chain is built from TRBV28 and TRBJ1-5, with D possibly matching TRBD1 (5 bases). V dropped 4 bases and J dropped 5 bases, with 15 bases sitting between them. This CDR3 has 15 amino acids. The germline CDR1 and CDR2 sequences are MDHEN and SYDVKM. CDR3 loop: CASSSWTTLDQPQHF. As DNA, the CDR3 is TGTGCCAGCAGTTCCTGGACAACTCTCGATCAGCCCCAGCATTTT.

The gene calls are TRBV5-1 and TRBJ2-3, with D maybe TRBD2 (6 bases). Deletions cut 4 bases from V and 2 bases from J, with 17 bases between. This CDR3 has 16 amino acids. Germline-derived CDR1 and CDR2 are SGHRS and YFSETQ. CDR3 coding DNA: TGCGCCAGCAGCCTATTTGGTTCTAGCGCCACAGATACGCAGTATTTT. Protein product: CASSLFGSSATDTQYF.

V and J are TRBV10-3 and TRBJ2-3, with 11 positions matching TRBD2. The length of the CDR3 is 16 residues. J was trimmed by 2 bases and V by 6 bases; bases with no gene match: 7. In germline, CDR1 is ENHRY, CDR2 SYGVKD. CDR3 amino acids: CAIRYTGLADTDTQYF. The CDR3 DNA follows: TGTGCCATCAGGTACACGGGACTAGCGGACACAGATACGCAGTATTTT.

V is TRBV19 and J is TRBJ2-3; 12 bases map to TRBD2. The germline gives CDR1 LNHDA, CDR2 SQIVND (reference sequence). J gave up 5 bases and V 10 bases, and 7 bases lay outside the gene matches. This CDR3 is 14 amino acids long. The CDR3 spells CATRLAGVRDTQYF. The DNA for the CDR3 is TGTGCCACCAGACTAGCGGGAGTCAGAGATACGCAGTATTTT.

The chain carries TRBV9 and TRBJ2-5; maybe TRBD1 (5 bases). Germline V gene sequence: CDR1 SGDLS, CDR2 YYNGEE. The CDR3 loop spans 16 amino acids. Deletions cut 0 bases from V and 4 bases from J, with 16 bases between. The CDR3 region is CASSVAGQGTGETQYF. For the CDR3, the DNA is TGTGCCAGCAGCGTAGCTGGGCAGGGAACCGGAGAGACCCAGTACTTC.

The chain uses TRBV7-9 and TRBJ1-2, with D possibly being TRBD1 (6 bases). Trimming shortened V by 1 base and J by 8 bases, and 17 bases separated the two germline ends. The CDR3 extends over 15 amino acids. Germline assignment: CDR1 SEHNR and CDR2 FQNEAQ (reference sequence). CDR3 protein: CASSLGGQASLGYTF. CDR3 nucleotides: TGTGCCAGCAGCTTAGGGGGGCAGGCCTCGCTGGGCTACACCTTC.